What follows is one T cell receptor beta chain and its context. These data belong to a study of shared clonotypes between healthy human individuals. Source study methods: Junction-only sequences without quality scores came from ImmunoSEQ, so filtering differed. Using immunoSEQ multiplex PCR, the repertoire was profiled, and TCRdb retains in-frame clones only, with some absent. V, J and clone size are taken as reported in that table, and D and trimming were inferred from the DNA itself. The sample has some 700,000 clones; 80% to 95% are singletons. Germline lookup yields CDR1 SNHLY and CDR2 FYNNEI. CDR3 length: 15 amino acids. V lost 0 bases and J 5 bases, leaving 13 bases between the germline ends.

The sequence derives from a man aged 18-30 years in good health. Some clones in this sample may be carry-over from other donors' samples. The chain carries TRBV2 and TRBJ2-5; D not certain. The material sequenced was memory CD8+ T cells from PBMCs. As for subset: CD45RO+ cells pooled with CCR7-negative TemRA cells. CDR3 amino acids: CASSEANSPRETQYF. Written as DNA, the CDR3 is TGTGCCAGCAGTGAAGCGAACAGCCCAAGGGAGACCCAGTACTTC.